Sequencing of this TCR beta chain was carried out in a study of EBV T-cell therapy then PD-1 blockade in nasopharyngeal carcinoma. In regard to this clone: Its antigen is still unknown.

Germline loops: CDR1 LNHDA, CDR2 SQIVND (reference sequence). The CDR3 sequence is 15 residues long. Unmatched junction bases numbered 4, after V lost 2 bases and J lost 7 bases. The treatment was: AdE1-LMPpoly-expanded autologous EBV-specific T-cell therapy followed by anti-PD-1 nivolumab. The data were produced by immunoSEQ multiplex PCR, yet TCRdb's version contains in-frame clones alone and is incomplete. The sample shows some 14,000 clones, roughly 80% of them seen only once. The chain has TRBV19 and TRBJ2-1; 11 nucleotides agree with TRBD1. Sequenced here: CD8+ T cells from blood, sampled around day 96 from a patient whose treatment included autologous EBV-specific T cells and nivolumab. The receptor's source is a man aged 40-49 years with nasopharyngeal carcinoma. CDR3 sequence (DNA): TGTGCCAGTAGTATATGGACAGGGGGCTATAATGAGCAGTTCTTC. This codes for CASSIWTGGYNEQFF.